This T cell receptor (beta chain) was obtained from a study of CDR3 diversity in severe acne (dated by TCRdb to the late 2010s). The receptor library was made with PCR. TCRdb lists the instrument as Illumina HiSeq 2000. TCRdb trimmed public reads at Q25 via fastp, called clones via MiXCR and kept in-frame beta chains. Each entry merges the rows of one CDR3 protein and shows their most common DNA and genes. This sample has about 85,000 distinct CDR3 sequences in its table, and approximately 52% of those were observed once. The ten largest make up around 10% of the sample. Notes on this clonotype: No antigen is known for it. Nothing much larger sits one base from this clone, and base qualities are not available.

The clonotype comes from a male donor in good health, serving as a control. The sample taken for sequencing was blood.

The DNA sequence is as follows: TGTGCCACCAGCAGAGTATTTCTGCGGACAGAAGCTTTCTTT. It translates as CATSRVFLRTEAFF. The receptor chain draws on TRBV15 and TRBJ1-1; a tentative D match to TRBD1 spans 5 bases. The germline V gene (reference sequence) specifies LNHNV as CDR1 and YYDKDF as CDR2. Including the terminal cysteine and phenylalanine, the CDR3 comprises 14 residues. Kept here is only the CDR3 DNA, which spans 42 bases and is read in frame from base 1. V and J lose 1 base and 8 bases, and a span of 14 bases separates them.